The 3 T cell receptor beta chains below all came from one sample that was sequenced in a study of cytomegalovirus exposure and HLA in healthy donors. This table comes from immunoSEQ multiplex PCR, and its TCRdb copy is limited to in-frame clones, with some not included. The sample has 150,000 to 200,000 clones, about 96% seen once. The sample comprised PBMCs. The receptors come from a woman younger than 30 in good health and CMV-seronegative.

The V call is TRBV7-3, the J call TRBJ2-1; 9 bases map to TRBD1. CDR1 and CDR2 from the germline V gene are SGHTA and FQGTGA. The CDR3 covers 15 residues. V lost 5 bases to trimming and J lost 2 bases; unmatched junction nucleotides: 4. For the CDR3, the DNA is TGTGCCAGCAGCATGGGGACAGGGACCTACAATGAGCAGTTCTTC. Translation: CASSMGTGTYNEQFF.

CDR3 protein: CASSRGLAGITDTQYF. The DNA of the CDR3 is TGCGCCAGCAGCCGGGGACTAGCGGGGATCACAGATACGCAGTATTTT. The rearrangement uses TRBV4-1 and TRBJ2-3; 13 bases agree with TRBD2. This CDR3 contains 16 residues. Trimming removed 4 bases from V and 2 bases from J; junction bases left unmatched: 3. Germline CDR1 reads MGHRA; CDR2 reads YSYEKL.

This rearrangement joins TRBV5-1 to TRBJ2-7; possible D gene TRBD2, 6 bases. Germline-derived CDR1 and CDR2 are SGHRS and YFSETQ. The CDR3 length is 13 residues. V gave up 0 bases and J gave up 6 bases, with 10 bases separating them. DNA of the CDR3: TGCGCCAGCAGCTTGGGTGGCGGGGCCGAGCAGTACTTC. As protein: CASSLGGGAEQYF.